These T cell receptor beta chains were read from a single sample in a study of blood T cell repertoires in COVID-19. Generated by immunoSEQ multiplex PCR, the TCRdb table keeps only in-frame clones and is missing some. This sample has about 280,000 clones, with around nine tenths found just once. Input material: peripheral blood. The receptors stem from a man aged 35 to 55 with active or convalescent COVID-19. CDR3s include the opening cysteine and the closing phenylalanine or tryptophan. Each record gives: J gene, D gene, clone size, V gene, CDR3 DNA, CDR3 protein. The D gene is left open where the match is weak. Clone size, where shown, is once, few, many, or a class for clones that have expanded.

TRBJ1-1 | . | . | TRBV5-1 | TGCGCCAGCAGCGTAGGGGTGGACACTGAAGCTTTCTTT | CASSVGVDTEAFF
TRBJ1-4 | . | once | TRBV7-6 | TGTGCCAGCAGCCACTTCGTTACAGGGTCGGAAAAACTGTTTTTT | CASSHFVTGSEKLFF
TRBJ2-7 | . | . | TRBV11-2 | TGTGCCAGCAGCTTAAGGGGCGGTTCGAGGCACGAGCAGTACTTC | CASSLRGGSRHEQYF
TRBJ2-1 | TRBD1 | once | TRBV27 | TGTGCCAGCAGTCCCCGGACCGACAGGGGAAAGCTCTTC | CASSPRTDRGKLF
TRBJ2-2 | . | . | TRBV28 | TGTGCCAGCAGTGTCATGGGGGGTGTCACCGGGGAGCTGTTTTTT | CASSVMGGVTGELFF
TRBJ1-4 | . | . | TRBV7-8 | TGTGCCAGCAGCCTAAGTGGGGCAGGGCCGAGGAAACTGTTTTTT | CASSLSGAGPRKLFF
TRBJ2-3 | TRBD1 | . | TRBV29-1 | TGCAGCGCGAGGGTGGGACAGGGACTTACAGATACGCAGTATTTT | CSARVGQGLTDTQYF
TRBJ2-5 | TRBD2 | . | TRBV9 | TGTGCCAGCAGCCTAGGGGTTAGCGGGACCCAAGAGACCCAGTACTTC | CASSLGVSGTQETQYF
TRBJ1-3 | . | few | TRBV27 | TGTGCCAGCAGCGGGAGGGGCGCTGGAAACACCATATATTTT | CASSGRGAGNTIYF
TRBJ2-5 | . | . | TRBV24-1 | TGTGCCACCAGTGAGGCGGGACTGTCGAGGACCCAGTACTTC | CATSEAGLSRTQYF
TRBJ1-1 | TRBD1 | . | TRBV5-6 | TGTGCCAGCAGCTTCGGACAGGGGAGGTCTGAAGCTTTCTTT | CASSFGQGRSEAFF
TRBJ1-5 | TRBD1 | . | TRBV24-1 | TGTGCCACCAGTGATTCTGGTACAGGGGATCAGGGTCTCCCCCAGCATTTT | CATSDSGTGDQGLPQHF
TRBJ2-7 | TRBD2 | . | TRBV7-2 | TGTGCCAGCAGCCGGTCCCCGACTAGCGGCTACGAGCAGTACTTC | CASSRSPTSGYEQYF
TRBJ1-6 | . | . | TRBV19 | TGTGCCACTAGCGGGGGAATATCCTATAATTCACCCCTCCACTTT | CATSGGISYNSPLHF
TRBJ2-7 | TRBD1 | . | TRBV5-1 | TGCGCCAGCAGCTGGACAGGGGTCAGCTACGAGCAGTACTTC | CASSWTGVSYEQYF
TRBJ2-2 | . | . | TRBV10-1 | TGCGCCAGCAGTGATGGAGTTCTCCTGGGCACCGGGGAGCTGTTTTTT | CASSDGVLLGTGELFF
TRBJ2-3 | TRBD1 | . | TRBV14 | TGTGCCAGCAGCCAACAAACAGGGGGCACAGATACGCAGTATTTT | CASSQQTGGTDTQYF
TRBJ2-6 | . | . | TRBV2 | TGTGCCAGCAGTGTTAGCGGCTTCTCTGGGGCCAACGTCCTGACTTTC | CASSVSGFSGANVLTF
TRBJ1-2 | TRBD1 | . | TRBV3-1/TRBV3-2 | TGTGCCAGCAGCCCACGACAGGGTTCGGCCTATGGCTACACCTTC | CASSPRQGSAYGYTF
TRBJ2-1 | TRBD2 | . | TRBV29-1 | TGCAGCGTTGTGTGGACTAGCGGGGAGAGCTCCTACAATGAGCAGTTCTTC | CSVVWTSGESSYNEQFF
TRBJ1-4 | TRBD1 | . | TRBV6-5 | TGTGCCAGCAGCCCCGGGACAGGGGAGAATGAAAAACTGTTTTTT | CASSPGTGENEKLFF
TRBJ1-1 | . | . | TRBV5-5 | TGTGCCAGCAGCTACAATGTGGAGGCCATGAACACTGAAGCTTTCTTT | CASSYNVEAMNTEAFF
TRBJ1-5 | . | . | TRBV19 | TGTGCCAGTAGTACGGGGGATGTAAGCAATCAGCCCCAGCATTTT | CASSTGDVSNQPQHF
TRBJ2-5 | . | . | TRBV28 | TGTGCCAGCACCTCACCTGGGCAAAAGGCCCAGTACTTC | CASTSPGQKAQYF
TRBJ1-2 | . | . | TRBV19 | TGTGCCAGTAGTACCCCCGGCGGGTCCCATAACTATGGCTACACCTTC | CASSTPGGSHNYGYTF
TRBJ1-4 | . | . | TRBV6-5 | TGTGCCAGCAGTTACTCGTGGGGGGATCGGGATGAAAAACTGTTTTTT | CASSYSWGDRDEKLFF
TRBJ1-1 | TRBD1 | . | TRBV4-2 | TGTGCCAGCAGCCAGAGACAGGGGAACACTGAAGCTTTCTTT | CASSQRQGNTEAFF
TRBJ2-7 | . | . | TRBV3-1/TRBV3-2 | TGTGCCAGCAGCCAGCGGGACTACGAGCAGTACTTC | CASSQRDYEQYF
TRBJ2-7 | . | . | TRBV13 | TGTGCCAGCAGCTTTTTCGGAGGGCCGGTACAGGCGCAGTACTTC | CASSFFGGPVQAQYF
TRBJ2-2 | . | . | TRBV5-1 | TGCGCCAGCAGCTTGTCGTCTAATGCCGGGGAGCTGTTTTTT | CASSLSSNAGELFF
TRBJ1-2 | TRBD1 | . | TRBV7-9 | TGTGCCAGCGGGTTGGGGGACAGGGGTTCTGGCTACACCTTC | CASGLGDRGSGYTF
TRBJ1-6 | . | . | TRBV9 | TGTGCCAGCAGCCCCTTTGATTCACCCCTCCACTTT | CASSPFDSPLHF
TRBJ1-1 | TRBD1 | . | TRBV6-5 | TGTGCCAGCAGTACCTGGGGACAGGACACTGAAGCTTTCTTT | CASSTWGQDTEAFF
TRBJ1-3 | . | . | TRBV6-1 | TGTGCCAGCAGTGAAGGGAGTACTCGGTACACCATATATTTT | CASSEGSTRYTIYF
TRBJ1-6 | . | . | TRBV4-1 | TGCGCCAGCAGCCAGCAGGCCGGTACTAGTTCACCCCTCCACTTT | CASSQQAGTSSPLHF
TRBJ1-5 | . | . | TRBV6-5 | TGTGCCAGCATGGGGCAGGGCGCTTTCAATCAGCCCCAGCATTTT | CASMGQGAFNQPQHF
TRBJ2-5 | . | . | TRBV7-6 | TGTGCCAGCAGTCCCGACACCATCCAAGAGACCCAGTACTTC | CASSPDTIQETQYF
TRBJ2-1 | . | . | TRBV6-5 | TGTGCCAGCCACTCAGGGGATGAGCAGTTCTTC | CASHSGDEQFF
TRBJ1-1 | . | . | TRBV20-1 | TGCAGTGCTCCTAGGGGGACTGAAGCTTTCTTT | CSAPRGTEAFF
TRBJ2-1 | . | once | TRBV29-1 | TGCAGCGTTGTGGTACCACTCTCCTACAATGAGCAGTTCTTC | CSVVVPLSYNEQFF
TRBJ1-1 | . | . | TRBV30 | TGTGCCTGGAGTCCAGGAATCGACACTGAAGCTTTCTTT | CAWSPGIDTEAFF